The 11 T cell receptor beta chains below all came from one sample that was sequenced in a study of beta chain features in type 1 diabetes. Sequenced material consisted of expressed TCRB transcripts (all of the isolated RNA was reverse transcribed). Produced via immunoSEQ multiplex PCR; TCRdb's table is partial and in-frame only. There are approximately 150,000 clones in the sample; around 9.3% occur only once, and less than 1.5% lies in the top ten. The material sequenced was naive CD4+ T cells from blood. The receptors derive from a man aged 18 to 29 in good health.

This clone was seen a handful of times. The chain combines TRBV5-1 with TRBJ2-3; a possible D gene is TRBD2 (6 bases). Per germline, CDR1 SGHRS and CDR2 YFSETQ. V lost 0 bases and J lost 1, with 12 bases in between. The CDR3 totals 16 residues. CDR3 in amino acids: CASSLGRGGGTDTQYF. CDR3 DNA sequence: TGCGCCAGCAGCTTGGGAAGGGGAGGAGGCACAGATACGCAGTATTTT. The full variable domain, with the rest looked up from reference TRBV5-1 and TRBJ2-3, is KAGVTQTPRYLIKTRGQQVTLSCSPISGHRSVSWYQQTPGQGLQFLFEYFSETQRNKGNFPGRFSGRQFSNSRSEMNVSTLELGDSALYLCASSLGRGGGTDTQYFGPGTRLTVL.

The chain has TRBV5-1 and TRBJ2-7; no firm D call. The CDR3 sequence is 11 residues long. Germline assignment: CDR1 SGHRS and CDR2 YFSETQ. With 4 bases removed from V and 2 bases from J, the gap between germline ends came to 4 bases. The CDR3 DNA is TGCGCCAGCAGCGGCACCTACGAGCAGTACTTC. It codes for CASSGTYEQYF.

The rearrangement uses TRBV6-5 and TRBJ1-6; 9 bases line up with TRBD1. The length of the CDR3 is 15 residues. Germline V gives CDR1 MNHEY, CDR2 SVGAGI. With 2 bases clipped from V and 15 bases from J, the junction kept 11 bases outside the gene matches. CDR3 residues: CASSYGRTGEQLLHF. The CDR3 nucleotides read TGTGCCAGCAGTTACGGTCGGACAGGGGAGCAGCTCCTCCACTTT.

The chain links TRBV5-8 to TRBJ2-7, with D uncertain. Germline CDR1 and CDR2: SGHTS and YDEGEE. Trimming removed 1 base from V and 6 bases from J, with 11 bases in between. This CDR3 contains 13 residues. In nucleotides, the CDR3 is TGTGCCAGCAGCTTGTCTTGGGCAGGCGAGCAGTACTTC. It codes for CASSLSWAGEQYF.

The table lists this clone with a few counts. The genes are TRBV7-2 and TRBJ2-7; 14 nucleotides match TRBD2. Germline lookup yields CDR1 SGHTA and CDR2 FQGNSA. This CDR3 comprises 18 residues. After removal of 3 bases from V and 0 bases from J, the junction contained 7 bases not matched to a gene. For the CDR3, the DNA is TGTGCCAGCAGCTTGGCGGGAGGACTAGCGGGGGGCTCCTACGAGCAGTACTTC. Its protein product is CASSLAGGLAGGSYEQYF.

The chain uses TRBV11-2 and TRBJ2-7, with TRBD1 matching over 7 bases. The germline V gene encodes CDR1 SGHAT and CDR2 FQNNGV. Trimming removed 5 bases from V and 2 bases from J; junction bases left unmatched: 3. There are 13 residues in the CDR3. CDR3 loop: CASSADRPYEQYF. The CDR3, as DNA: TGTGCCAGCAGCGCGGACAGGCCCTACGAGCAGTACTTC.

This chain links TRBV29-1 with TRBJ2-3, with 9 bases fitting TRBD2. The CDR3 extends over 14 amino acids. Germline CDR1 is SQVTM and CDR2 is ANQGSEA. V lost 4 bases, J lost 5 bases, and 7 bases stayed unmatched. The CDR3 here is CSVGPAGGRDTQYF. CDR3 sequence (DNA): TGCAGCGTTGGCCCAGCGGGGGGCAGAGATACGCAGTATTTT.

This clone was picked up a small number of times. This chain links TRBV18 with TRBJ2-5, with TRBD1 identical over 7 bases. Trimming removed 3 bases from V and 3 bases from J; junction bases left unmatched: 1. CDR3 length: 13 amino acids. Per germline, CDR1 KGHSH and CDR2 LQKENI. This CDR3 is CASSPGQEETQYF. The CDR3 DNA reads as TGTGCCAGCTCACCCGGACAGGAAGAGACCCAGTACTTC. Full variable domain (missing parts from reference TRBV18 and TRBJ2-5): NAGVMQNPRHLVRRRGQEARLRCSPMKGHSHVYWYRQLPEEGLKFMVYLQKENIIDESGMPKERFSAEFPKEGPSILRIQQVVRGDSAAYFCASSPGQEETQYFGPGTRLLVL.

This clone was seen ten or more times. V is TRBV29-1 and J is TRBJ1-2; TRBD1 is a possible D gene (6 bases). The V end lost 7 bases, the J end lost 8 bases, and 14 bases lay between the germline ends. Germline CDR1 reads SQVTM; CDR2 reads ANQGSEA. This CDR3 comprises 11 residues. The CDR3 DNA reads as TGCAGCGACCTACAGGGTTGGGGCTACACCTTC. Translated: CSDLQGWGYTF.

The chain has TRBV7-9 and TRBJ2-3; no firm D call. CDR3 length: 15 amino acids. CDR1 and CDR2 from the germline V gene are SEHNR and FQNEAQ (reference sequence). V lost 0 bases and J 1 base, leaving 8 bases between the germline ends. The CDR3 loop is CASSLAWQGTDTQYF. CDR3 DNA sequence: TGTGCCAGCAGCTTAGCATGGCAGGGCACAGATACGCAGTATTTT. Together with reference TRBV7-9 and TRBJ2-3, the CDR3 gives the full variable domain: DTGVSQNPRHKITKRGQNVTFRCDPISEHNRLYWYRQTLGQGPEFLTYFQNEAQLEKSRLLSDRFSAERPKGSFSTLEIQRTEQGDSAMYLCASSLAWQGTDTQYFGPGTRLTVL.

This chain uses TRBV11-3 with TRBJ2-2, with TRBD2 matching over 12 bases. The length of the CDR3 is 16 residues. Trimming removed 1 base from V and 6 bases from J; junction bases left unmatched: 3. CDR1 is SGHNT and CDR2 is YENEEA in the germline V gene. The CDR3 loop is CASSLGTSGISGELFF. CDR3 bases: TGTGCCAGCAGCTTAGGGACTAGCGGGATATCCGGGGAGCTGTTTTTT.